A selection of T cell receptor beta chains follows, all from one sample in a study of CD8 T cells in ankylosing spondylitis. Using its own MiXCR run on the 5' RACE reads, TCRdb lists one record per CDR3 protein. The sample shows about 130,000 distinct CDR3 sequences, about 7% of them seen only once. Sequenced input: blood, either unsorted or a sorted T cell fraction (not recorded which). These receptor sequences come from a female donor with ankylosing spondylitis or in good health (not recorded which). Each CDR3 is given with its conserved first and last residue. Rows may omit the clone size; those that give it use once, few, many or a size class.

TRBJ2-4 TRBV7-3 . CASRGGQGKNIQYF
TRBJ1-5 TRBV7-6 many CASSLMAGLFQPQHF
TRBJ1-5 TRBV30 many CAWSFTDNQPQHF
TRBJ1-1 TRBV25-1 many CASSPRAGGVDTEAFF
TRBJ2-5 TRBV27 many CASSTSDRQETQYF
TRBJ2-3 TRBV11-1 many CASSLLSGANTDTQYF
TRBJ1-1 TRBV13 few CASSQPTGVGTEAFF
TRBJ2-7 TRBV5-1 few CASSFEGQGSHEQYF
TRBJ1-4 TRBV15 many CATSRDSSRGAYPEKLFF
TRBJ2-5 TRBV5-1 many CASSLGASGAQETQYF
TRBJ2-5 TRBV5-1 many CASSLGDFQETQYF
TRBJ2-4 TRBV4-2 many CASSWSSGGADIQYF
TRBJ1-1 TRBV7-1 . CASSSPGRGATEAFF
TRBJ1-1 TRBV21-1 many CASSSHDRGYTEAFF
TRBJ2-5 TRBV10-3 many CAISPDREETQYF